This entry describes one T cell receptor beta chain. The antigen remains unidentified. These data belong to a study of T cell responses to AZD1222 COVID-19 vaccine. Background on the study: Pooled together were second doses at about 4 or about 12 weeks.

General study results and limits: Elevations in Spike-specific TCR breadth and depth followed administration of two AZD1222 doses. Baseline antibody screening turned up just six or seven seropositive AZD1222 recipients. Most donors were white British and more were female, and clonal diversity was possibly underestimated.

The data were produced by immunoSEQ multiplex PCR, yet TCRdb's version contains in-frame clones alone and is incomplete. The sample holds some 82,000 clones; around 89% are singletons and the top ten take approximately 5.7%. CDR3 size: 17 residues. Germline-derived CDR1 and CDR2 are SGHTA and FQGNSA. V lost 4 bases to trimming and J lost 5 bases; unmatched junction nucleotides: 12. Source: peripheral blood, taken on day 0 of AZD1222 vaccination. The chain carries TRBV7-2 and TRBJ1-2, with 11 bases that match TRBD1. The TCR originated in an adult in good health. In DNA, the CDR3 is TGTGCCAGCAGCTGGCTAGGGACAGGGGGATTAGAGTATGGCTACACCTTC. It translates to CASSWLGTGGLEYGYTF.